The 29 T cell receptor beta chains presented below share a single source sample, sequenced in a study of OX40 agonist ivuxolimab in advanced cancers. The method was immunoSEQ multiplex PCR; TCRdb's version includes in-frame clones alone and lacks a portion of them. The profile covers fewer than 85,000 clones, with over 75% appearing a single time and roughly 7% taken by the ten largest. The material sequenced was CD4+ or CD8+ T cells sorted from blood, taken in a trial of the OX40 agonist ivuxolimab. The receptors stem from an adult with an advanced solid tumor such as melanoma, head and neck, liver or kidney cancer.

The chain joins TRBV28 to TRBJ1-2; a weak D match, TRBD1 (5 bases). The CDR3 length is 16 residues. V lost 5 bases to trimming and J lost 3 bases, with 19 bases between them. Germline CDR1 is MDHEN and CDR2 is SYDVKM. Here the CDR3 DNA reads TGTGCCAGCAGTACCACGCCCAGGGAGCTCTACTATGGCTACACCTTC. Residues: CASSTTPRELYYGYTF.

The V gene is TRBV28, the J gene TRBJ2-7, with a weak D call TRBD1 (6 bases). Germline-derived CDR1 and CDR2 are MDHEN and SYDVKM. V was clipped by 4 bases and J by 1 base, with 11 bases between them. The CDR3 extends over 14 amino acids. The CDR3 sequence is CASSSFDRSYEQYF. CDR3 sequence (DNA): TGTGCCAGCAGTTCCTTTGACAGGTCCTACGAGCAGTACTTC.

V gene TRBV4-2 combines with J gene TRBJ2-3, with D possibly matching TRBD2 (5 bases). The CDR3 is made up of 13 amino acids. CDR1 is LGHNA, CDR2 YNFKEQ, per germline. Trimming cost V 4 bases and J 10 bases, with 15 bases left between them. Here the CDR3 DNA reads TGTGCCAGCAGCCCTGAGAGAGGGCTTGCGCAGTATTTT. Residues: CASSPERGLAQYF.

This chain's CDR3 is CAWSGTASETQYF. The CDR3 DNA is TGTGCCTGGAGTGGGACAGCCTCGGAGACCCAGTACTTC. The chain employs TRBV30 and TRBJ2-5, with D maybe TRBD1 (6 bases). This CDR3 is 13 amino acids long. Germline V gene data show CDR1 as GTSNPN and CDR2 as SVGIG (reference sequence). Between the trimmed V and J ends, which lost 1 base and 5 bases, there was a span of 11 bases.

The chain joins TRBV19 to TRBJ1-1; D is perhaps TRBD1 (5 bases). Trimming pared 5 bases from V and 3 bases from J, leaving 19 bases between. The CDR3 runs to 16 residues. Germline V gene lookup returns CDR1 LNHDA and CDR2 SQIVND (reference sequence). The CDR3 loop reads CASSFHGSGLHTEAFF. As DNA, the CDR3 is TGTGCCAGTAGTTTCCACGGTTCGGGGCTGCACACTGAAGCTTTCTTT.

The rearrangement uses TRBV28 and TRBJ1-4; D is unresolved. Trimming removed 3 bases at V and 0 bases at J, with 5 bases between. CDR1 MDHEN and CDR2 SYDVKM come from the germline V gene. This CDR3 spans 14 amino acids. The CDR3 reads CASSFPSTNEKLFF. CDR3 DNA: TGTGCCAGCAGTTTTCCGTCAACTAATGAAAAACTGTTTTTT.

In its sample, this clone was seen a few times. V is TRBV18 and J is TRBJ1-3; D may be TRBD1 (5 bases). V was cut by 6 bases and J by 7 bases, with 19 bases left in between. Germline lookup yields CDR1 KGHSH and CDR2 LQKENI. The CDR3 sequence is 15 residues long. CDR3 loop: CASSGDVSRGNTIYF. For the CDR3, the DNA is TGTGCCAGCTCCGGCGACGTTAGCCGGGGGAACACCATATATTTT.

V and J are TRBV25-1 and TRBJ1-1; D is undetermined. The CDR3 spans 11 residues. V was shortened by 5 bases and J by 3 bases, with 4 bases between the two germline ends. Germline lookup yields CDR1 MGHDK and CDR2 SYGVNS. CDR3 in amino acids: CASSRHTEAFF. DNA of the CDR3: TGTGCCAGCAGTCGTCACACTGAAGCTTTCTTT.

The chain uses TRBV4-2 and TRBJ1-1; 10 positions agree with TRBD1. CDR1 and CDR2 from the germline V gene are LGHNA and YNFKEQ. CDR3 length: 14 amino acids. With V trimmed by 6 bases and J by 2 bases, 3 bases remained unmatched. CDR3 amino acids: CASSWTGGNTEAFF. The CDR3, as DNA: TGTGCCAGCAGTTGGACAGGGGGTAACACTGAAGCTTTCTTT.

The chain carries TRBV5-4 and TRBJ2-1, with D perhaps given as TRBD1 or TRBD2 (5 bases each). V dropped 5 bases and J dropped 3 bases, with 18 bases sitting between them. Germline CDR1 is SGHNT and CDR2 is YYREEE (reference sequence). CDR3 length equals 16 residues. CDR3 region: CASSYILGPNYNEQFF. The CDR3 DNA sequence: TGTGCCAGCAGTTATATTCTGGGACCAAACTACAATGAGCAGTTCTTC.

V is TRBV15 and J is TRBJ2-4, with 8 bases matching TRBD1. This CDR3 contains 16 residues. CDR1 and CDR2 (germline): LNHNV, YYDKDF (reference sequence). The V and J ends lost 0 bases and 4 bases, in that order; junction bases with no gene match: 5. The CDR3 DNA is TGTGCCACCAGCAGAGATACAGGACAGGGTAAAAACATTCAGTACTTC. It codes for CATSRDTGQGKNIQYF.

The chain is built from TRBV18 and TRBJ2-3; 9 bases align to TRBD2. Trimming cost V 10 bases and J 3 bases; bases outside gene matches: 11. Germline-derived CDR1 and CDR2 are KGHSH and LQKENI. CDR3 length: 15 residues. The CDR3 region is CATPRVAGATDTQYF. The DNA for the CDR3 is TGTGCCACCCCCCGAGTAGCGGGGGCGACAGATACGCAGTATTTT.

The V and J genes are TRBV7-2 and TRBJ2-1; the match to TRBD2 covers 15 bases. CDR3 length equals 18 residues. CDR1 is SGHTA, CDR2 FQGNSA, per germline. V shed 3 bases and J 7 bases; nucleotides not matched to a gene: 10. DNA of the CDR3: TGTGCCAGCAGCTTGGGGACTAGCGGGAGGAGGAAGGGAAATGAGCAGTTCTTC. Its translation: CASSLGTSGRRKGNEQFF.

This clone came up once. The gene calls are TRBV25-1 and TRBJ2-2; maybe TRBD1 (5 bases). The V gene lost 1 base and the J gene lost 7 bases, with 13 bases spanning the gap. The germline V gene has CDR1 MGHDK and CDR2 SYGVNS. CDR3 length: 15 amino acids. The CDR3 loop is CASSESGYRHGELFF. As DNA, the CDR3 is TGTGCCAGCAGTGAATCAGGGTATCGCCACGGGGAGCTGTTTTTT.

The rearrangement links TRBV19 to TRBJ2-1, with 7 positions matching TRBD2. The CDR3 has 15 residues. V gave up 5 bases and J gave up 0 bases; unmatched junction bases: 4. CDR1 and CDR2 (germline): LNHDA, SQIVND (reference sequence). CDR3 amino acids: CASSLGGSSYNEQFF. The CDR3 DNA reads as TGTGCCAGTAGTTTGGGCGGGAGCTCCTACAATGAGCAGTTCTTC. Combining the CDR3 with reference TRBV19 and TRBJ2-1 gives the whole variable domain DGGITQSPKYLFRKEGQNVTLSCEQNLNHDAMYWYRQDPGQGLRLIYYSQIVNDFQKGDIAEGYSVSREKKESFPLTVTSAQKNPTAFYLCASSLGGSSYNEQFFGPGTRLTVL.

The V call is TRBV10-3, the J call TRBJ1-2; possible D gene TRBD1, 6 bases. The CDR3 is 14 residues long. The germline V gene has CDR1 ENHRY and CDR2 SYGVKD. Trimming left V 3 bases short and J 4 bases short, with 12 bases between. The CDR3 nucleotides are TGTGCCATCAGTGATGGGGGGCGAGGCTATGGCTACACCTTC. This translates into CAISDGGRGYGYTF.

This sequence joins TRBV2 and TRBJ2-7, with D unresolved. The ends were cut back, 6 bases at V and 2 bases at J, with 8 bases in the middle. Germline V gene data show CDR1 as SNHLY and CDR2 as FYNNEI. This CDR3 is built from 12 residues. The DNA of the CDR3 is TGTGCCAGCAGAGCAGGTCCCTACGAGCAGTACTTC. Encoded protein: CASRAGPYEQYF.

This clone appeared a single time. V usage is TRBV19 and J usage is TRBJ1-2; the D is unclear. The CDR3 runs to 15 residues. V lost 1 base and J 0 bases, leaving 9 bases between the germline ends. Germline CDR1 and CDR2: LNHDA and SQIVND (reference sequence). DNA for the CDR3: TGTGCCAGTAGTATAGCGGGGTCTGCTAACTATGGCTACACCTTC. It specifies CASSIAGSANYGYTF.

The V call is TRBV6-5, the J call TRBJ2-1, with 7 bases identical to TRBD1. The CDR3 is 14 amino acids. Trimming at V came to 7 bases and at J to 6 bases, leaving 9 bases not matched to a gene. Germline CDR1 is MNHEY and CDR2 is SVGAGI. The CDR3 sequence: CASNLRQGSNEQFF. CDR3 DNA: TGTGCCAGCAATCTAAGACAGGGTTCCAATGAGCAGTTCTTC.

This sequence joins TRBV2 and TRBJ2-7, with TRBD2 matching over 11 bases. The CDR3 runs 15 residues. Losses at the gene ends were 4 bases for V and 9 bases for J; bases not matched to a gene: 11. Germline V gene lookup returns CDR1 SNHLY and CDR2 FYNNEI. CDR3 bases: TGTGCCAGCAGTGGGGAAGGTAGCGGGGGGGCCGGGCAGTACTTC. It yields the protein CASSGEGSGGAGQYF.

The V and J genes are TRBV19 and TRBJ2-1; D gene ambiguous. Trimming removed 7 bases at V and 2 bases at J, with 9 bases between. Germline-derived CDR1 and CDR2 are LNHDA and SQIVND (reference sequence). The CDR3 sequence is 13 residues long. DNA of the CDR3: TGTGCCAGTATTGGCAGTACCTACAATGAGCAGTTCTTC. It yields the protein CASIGSTYNEQFF.

The rearrangement links TRBV11-3 to TRBJ2-5, with a tentative D call TRBD1 (6 bases). V was cut by 1 base and J by 1 base, with 10 bases left in between. This CDR3 is built from 15 residues. In germline, CDR1 is SGHNT, CDR2 YENEEA. The chain's CDR3 is CASSLGNRVQETQYF. CDR3 bases: TGTGCCAGCAGCTTAGGGAACAGGGTCCAAGAGACCCAGTACTTC.

The chain's CDR3 is CASSFVSSEAFF. The CDR3 nucleotides are TGTGCCAGCAGCTTTGTAAGTAGTGAAGCTTTCTTT. This chain joins TRBV5-5 and TRBJ1-1; the D is unclear. CDR3 length: 12 residues. The germline CDR1 and CDR2 sequences are SGHKS and YYEKEE (reference sequence). V gave up 2 bases and J gave up 7 bases, with 9 bases separating them. Filled out from reference TRBV5-5 and TRBJ1-1, the complete variable domain reads DAGVTQSPTHLIKTRGQQVTLRCSPISGHKSVSWYQQVLGQGPQFIFQYYEKEERGRGNFPDRFSARQFPNYSSELNVNALLLGDSALYLCASSFVSSEAFFGQGTRLTVV.

The chain links TRBV7-3 to TRBJ2-3; tentatively, D is TRBD2 (5 bases). V lost 4 bases to trimming and J lost 4 bases, with 15 bases between them. From germline, CDR1 is SGHTA and CDR2 FQGTGA. CDR3 size: 15 residues. The CDR3: CASSSGGVRADTQYF. DNA for the CDR3: TGTGCCAGCAGCTCCGGTGGGGTGAGGGCAGATACGCAGTATTTT.

The chain recombines TRBV5-1 with TRBJ1-5; 9 bases map to TRBD1. CDR1 and CDR2 (germline): SGHRS, YFSETQ. This CDR3 comprises 14 residues. Trimming cost V 5 bases and J 4 bases; bases outside gene matches: 4. The chain's CDR3 is CASSWTGENQPQHF. CDR3 nucleotides: TGCGCCAGCAGTTGGACAGGGGAAAATCAGCCCCAGCATTTT.

The V call is TRBV9, the J call TRBJ1-6, with 7 bases aligning to TRBD1. The CDR3 is 18 residues long. Germline loops: CDR1 SGDLS, CDR2 YYNGEE. V lost 0 bases to trimming and J lost 8 bases; unmatched junction nucleotides: 14. CDR3 DNA: TGTGCCAGCAGCGTAGGGTACGGTCGGCAGGGGGTTTATTCACCCCTCCACTTT. Its translation: CASSVGYGRQGVYSPLHF. The full variable domain, in which reference TRBV9 and TRBJ1-6 provide the parts outside the CDR3, is DSGVTQTPKHLITATGQRVTLRCSPRSGDLSVYWYQQSLDQGLQFLIQYYNGEERAKGNILERFSAQQFPDLHSELNLSSLELGDSALYFCASSVGYGRQGVYSPLHFGNGTRLTVT.

The chain recombines TRBV11-3 with TRBJ1-2, with 9 bases aligning to TRBD1. There are 13 residues in the CDR3. Germline V gene lookup returns CDR1 SGHNT and CDR2 YENEEA. Trimming removed 4 bases from V and 8 bases from J; junction bases left unmatched: 5. This chain's CDR3 is CASSSRQGGGYTF. The CDR3 DNA reads as TGTGCCAGCAGCTCCCGACAGGGGGGCGGCTACACCTTC.

This chain connects TRBV7-8 to TRBJ2-3; D perhaps matches TRBD2 (5 bases). The CDR3 runs to 13 residues. Germline V gene sequence: CDR1 SGHVS, CDR2 FQNEAQ. Trimming took off 5 bases at V and 6 bases at J, with 12 bases between the two ends. The DNA for the CDR3 is TGTGCCAGCAGCCGACCGAGGGAGGATACGCAGTATTTT. Amino acid sequence: CASSRPREDTQYF.

A few counts support this clone. V and J are TRBV19 and TRBJ1-1, with a possible D match to TRBD1 (6 bases). This CDR3 comprises 14 residues. Germline CDR1 is LNHDA and CDR2 is SQIVND (reference sequence). The ends were cut back, 1 base at V and 1 base at J, with 7 bases in the middle. The DNA of the CDR3 is TGTGCCAGTAGTATAGTGACAGGGAACACTGAAGCTTTCTTT. Protein: CASSIVTGNTEAFF.